The rows below give T cell receptor beta chains drawn from one sample of a study of blood T cell repertoires in COVID-19. This table comes from immunoSEQ multiplex PCR, and its TCRdb copy is limited to in-frame clones, with some not included. The sample consists of about 92,000 clones, about 70% of them appearing once. Source material: peripheral blood. The source of these receptors is an older woman in a cohort sampled during active or convalescent COVID-19. Each CDR3 is given with its conserved first and last residue. Fields, in order: clone size, V gene, J gene, D gene, CDR3 DNA, CDR3 protein. D genes are given only for firm matches. Size tells how often a clone was seen (once, few, many) or the class of an expanded clone, and some rows leave it out.

clone size: -; V gene: TRBV7-9; J gene: TRBJ1-4; D gene: TRBD1; CDR3 DNA: TGTGCCAGCAGCTTACCAAGCTTGACAGGGGTACTTAATGAAAAACTGTTTTTT; CDR3 protein: CASSLPSLTGVLNEKLFF
clone size: once; V gene: TRBV5-1; J gene: TRBJ1-1; D gene: TRBD1; CDR3 DNA: TGCGCCAGCAGCCGATTCGGACAGGGCACTGAAGCTTTCTTT; CDR3 protein: CASSRFGQGTEAFF
clone size: -; V gene: TRBV7-2; J gene: TRBJ2-5; D gene: TRBD2; CDR3 DNA: TGTGCCAGCAGCCCATCTAGCGGTAGCCAAGAGACCCAGTACTTC; CDR3 protein: CASSPSSGSQETQYF
clone size: few; V gene: TRBV3-1/TRBV3-2; J gene: TRBJ1-6; D gene: TRBD1; CDR3 DNA: TGTGCCAGCAGCCACAGAGGGGGGACAGGGTCTTCACCCCTCCACTTT; CDR3 protein: CASSHRGGTGSSPLHF
clone size: -; V gene: TRBV15; J gene: TRBJ1-1; D gene: -; CDR3 DNA: TGTGCCTCAAAGTGGGGCCTAAAAAGGACTGAAGCTTTCTTT; CDR3 protein: CASKWGLKRTEAFF
clone size: -; V gene: TRBV5-1; J gene: TRBJ2-5; D gene: -; CDR3 DNA: TGCGCCAGCAGCTTGGAGGTGAGCGGGACCCAGTACTTC; CDR3 protein: CASSLEVSGTQYF
clone size: -; V gene: TRBV7-3; J gene: TRBJ2-1; D gene: TRBD1; CDR3 DNA: TGTGCCAGCAGCGACAGGGGGTGGAACAATGAGCAGTTCTTC; CDR3 protein: CASSDRGWNNEQFF
clone size: few; V gene: TRBV3-1/TRBV3-2; J gene: TRBJ2-3; D gene: TRBD2; CDR3 DNA: TGTGCCAGCAGCCAAGGCAGAGCGGGGGGCCGAAATACGCAGTATTTT; CDR3 protein: CASSQGRAGGRNTQYF
clone size: -; V gene: TRBV6-4; J gene: TRBJ2-1; D gene: TRBD2; CDR3 DNA: TGTGCCAGCAGTGACCTAGCGGGGGGGCCTTGGAATGAGCAGTTCTTC; CDR3 protein: CASSDLAGGPWNEQFF
clone size: few; V gene: TRBV19; J gene: TRBJ1-2; D gene: -; CDR3 DNA: TGTGCCAGTAGTATAGGCACCGCGGGGCGCCGGGCCTATGGCTACACCTTC; CDR3 protein: CASSIGTAGRRAYGYTF
clone size: medium-sized; V gene: TRBV13; J gene: TRBJ2-7; D gene: TRBD1; CDR3 DNA: TGTGCCAGCAGCTTGACCGGGACAGCCTACGAGCAGTACTTC; CDR3 protein: CASSLTGTAYEQYF
clone size: -; V gene: TRBV6-2/TRBV6-3; J gene: TRBJ1-6; D gene: TRBD1; CDR3 DNA: TGTGCCAGCAGTTACGAGGGGGCGGGTAATTCACCCCTCCACTTT; CDR3 protein: CASSYEGAGNSPLHF
clone size: -; V gene: TRBV5-1; J gene: TRBJ2-2; D gene: TRBD2; CDR3 DNA: TGCGCCAGCAGCACCGGACTAGCGGGGGACACCGGGGAGCTGTTTTTT; CDR3 protein: CASSTGLAGDTGELFF
clone size: -; V gene: TRBV6-4; J gene: TRBJ2-7; D gene: -; CDR3 DNA: TGTGCCACCAGCCTAAACAGGGATTCCTACGAGCAGTACTTC; CDR3 protein: CATSLNRDSYEQYF
clone size: -; V gene: TRBV28; J gene: TRBJ2-5; D gene: -; CDR3 DNA: TGTGCCAGCAGTTCTCAGGGCCTCCAAGAGACCCAGTACTTC; CDR3 protein: CASSSQGLQETQYF
clone size: -; V gene: TRBV2; J gene: TRBJ2-5; D gene: -; CDR3 DNA: TGTGCCAGCCGGGGGGCCCAAGAGACCCAGTACTTC; CDR3 protein: CASRGAQETQYF
clone size: -; V gene: TRBV29-1; J gene: TRBJ2-7; D gene: -; CDR3 DNA: TGCAGCGTTGAAGATACCTCAGGGTCCTACCTTCAGCAGTACTTC; CDR3 protein: CSVEDTSGSYLQQYF
clone size: few; V gene: TRBV19; J gene: TRBJ2-1; D gene: -; CDR3 DNA: TGTGCCAGTAGTAGGGCCAATGAGCAGTTCTTC; CDR3 protein: CASSRANEQFF
clone size: few; V gene: TRBV5-1; J gene: TRBJ2-3; D gene: TRBD2; CDR3 DNA: TGCGCCAGCGGCCAACTAGCGGGGGGGCATCCAAGCACAGATACGCAGTATTTT; CDR3 protein: CASGQLAGGHPSTDTQYF
clone size: -; V gene: TRBV3-1/TRBV3-2; J gene: TRBJ2-7; D gene: TRBD2; CDR3 DNA: TGTGCCAGCACCTTCTTTGGGTCGGGAGGCGAGCAGTACTTC; CDR3 protein: CASTFFGSGGEQYF
clone size: -; V gene: TRBV2; J gene: TRBJ2-6; D gene: -; CDR3 DNA: TGTGCCAGCAGTGATCCAGGGTACGGCTCTGGGGCCAACGTCCTGACTTTC; CDR3 protein: CASSDPGYGSGANVLTF
clone size: -; V gene: TRBV5-1; J gene: TRBJ2-2; D gene: -; CDR3 DNA: TGCGCCAGCAGCTTGGCCGTAGGGGCCGGGGAGCTGTTTTTT; CDR3 protein: CASSLAVGAGELFF
clone size: -; V gene: TRBV4-1; J gene: TRBJ2-7; D gene: TRBD1; CDR3 DNA: TGCGCCAGCAGCCCATCAATCCCACAGGGGGCGAGCGAGCAGTACTTC; CDR3 protein: CASSPSIPQGASEQYF
clone size: -; V gene: TRBV7-3; J gene: TRBJ2-5; D gene: TRBD2; CDR3 DNA: TGTGCCAGCAGTCGTAGCGGGGGGGCCCCAGAGACCCAGTACTTC; CDR3 protein: CASSRSGGAPETQYF
clone size: -; V gene: TRBV5-4; J gene: TRBJ2-5; D gene: -; CDR3 DNA: TGTGCCAGCAGGCAGCGGATTCAAGAGACCCAGTACTTC; CDR3 protein: CASRQRIQETQYF
clone size: many; V gene: TRBV5-1; J gene: TRBJ2-7; D gene: TRBD1; CDR3 DNA: TGCGCCAGCAGTACAGGGGTCTCATCCTACGAGCAGTACTTC; CDR3 protein: CASSTGVSSYEQYF
clone size: -; V gene: TRBV2; J gene: TRBJ2-5; D gene: -; CDR3 DNA: TGTGCCAGCAGTCTCGAGAGGCTGGAGACCCAGTACTTC; CDR3 protein: CASSLERLETQYF
clone size: -; V gene: TRBV10-2; J gene: TRBJ2-5; D gene: -; CDR3 DNA: TGCGCCAGCAGTGACCAGGGTACAGGTCAAGAGACCCAGTACTTC; CDR3 protein: CASSDQGTGQETQYF
clone size: -; V gene: TRBV2; J gene: TRBJ2-7; D gene: TRBD1; CDR3 DNA: TGTGCCAGCAGCAGACAGGGGGCTTTCTACGAGCAGTACTTC; CDR3 protein: CASSRQGAFYEQYF
clone size: -; V gene: TRBV5-4; J gene: TRBJ1-3; D gene: -; CDR3 DNA: TGTGCCAGCAGCTCCCGGGACTCTGGAAACACCATATATTTT; CDR3 protein: CASSSRDSGNTIYF
clone size: few; V gene: TRBV9; J gene: TRBJ2-3; D gene: TRBD2; CDR3 DNA: TGTGCCAGCAGCAGGAGGGGAGGGCGGGGGACCACAGATACGCAGTATTTT; CDR3 protein: CASSRRGGRGTTDTQYF
clone size: once; V gene: TRBV5-8; J gene: TRBJ2-5; D gene: TRBD1; CDR3 DNA: TGTGCCAGCAGCTTGGGGGCTACCGGGACAGGGGGCGTAGAGACCCAGTACTTC; CDR3 protein: CASSLGATGTGGVETQYF
clone size: few; V gene: TRBV18; J gene: TRBJ1-5; D gene: TRBD1; CDR3 DNA: TGTGCCAGCTCACCTTCAAGGGGGCAAAATCAGCCCCAGCATTTT; CDR3 protein: CASSPSRGQNQPQHF
clone size: -; V gene: TRBV5-1; J gene: TRBJ2-1; D gene: -; CDR3 DNA: TGCGCCAGCAGCTCGAACAGGGATCAGTTCTTC; CDR3 protein: CASSSNRDQFF
clone size: -; V gene: TRBV7-9; J gene: TRBJ2-1; D gene: TRBD2; CDR3 DNA: TGTGCCAGCAGCTCTAGCGGGGGGTCTAATGAGCAGTTCTTC; CDR3 protein: CASSSSGGSNEQFF
clone size: -; V gene: TRBV5-4; J gene: TRBJ2-7; D gene: -; CDR3 DNA: TGTGCCAGCAGCTTCTCAGGACAGAGCTCCTACGAGCAGTACTTC; CDR3 protein: CASSFSGQSSYEQYF
clone size: -; V gene: TRBV7-9; J gene: TRBJ1-4; D gene: -; CDR3 DNA: TGTGCCAGCAGCTTAGCGGCAGGGAGGTTTGAAAAACTGTTTTTT; CDR3 protein: CASSLAAGRFEKLFF
clone size: -; V gene: TRBV27; J gene: TRBJ1-4; D gene: -; CDR3 DNA: TGTGCCAGCAGAACCCTCAGCCGGGGGGCAACTAATGAAAAACTGTTTTTT; CDR3 protein: CASRTLSRGATNEKLFF
clone size: -; V gene: TRBV5-1; J gene: TRBJ2-5; D gene: TRBD1; CDR3 DNA: TGCGCCAGCAGCTCCGGACAGGGGAGAGAGACCCAGTACTTC; CDR3 protein: CASSSGQGRETQYF
clone size: once; V gene: TRBV7-2; J gene: TRBJ2-5; D gene: TRBD2; CDR3 DNA: TGTGCCAGCAGCCCCCGGGGACTAGCGGGGGGGCTGGGGGAGACCCAGTACTTC; CDR3 protein: CASSPRGLAGGLGETQYF
clone size: -; V gene: TRBV28; J gene: TRBJ1-2; D gene: TRBD1; CDR3 DNA: TGTGCCAGCAGCCGAACCCGGGACAGGGGATCTAACTATGGCTACACCTTC; CDR3 protein: CASSRTRDRGSNYGYTF
clone size: -; V gene: TRBV3-1/TRBV3-2; J gene: TRBJ1-5; D gene: -; CDR3 DNA: TGTGCCAGCAGCCAAGAGGTGGGAGGGACGAACAATCAGCCCCAGCATTTT; CDR3 protein: CASSQEVGGTNNQPQHF
clone size: -; V gene: TRBV5-4; J gene: TRBJ1-2; D gene: -; CDR3 DNA: TGTGCCAGCAGCCAGGACAGAGCTAACTATGGCTACACCTTC; CDR3 protein: CASSQDRANYGYTF
clone size: -; V gene: TRBV18; J gene: TRBJ2-1; D gene: TRBD1; CDR3 DNA: TGTGCCAGCTCACCGGGACAGGGGAGGAATGAGCAGTTCTTC; CDR3 protein: CASSPGQGRNEQFF
clone size: few; V gene: TRBV11-2; J gene: TRBJ1-6; D gene: -; CDR3 DNA: TGTGCCAGCAGCCACAATAATTCACCCCTCCACTTT; CDR3 protein: CASSHNNSPLHF
clone size: -; V gene: TRBV27; J gene: TRBJ1-4; D gene: TRBD1; CDR3 DNA: TGTGCCAGCAGAACGGACAGGGGGCTTCTCCCCTCCGAAAAACTGTTTTTT; CDR3 protein: CASRTDRGLLPSEKLFF
clone size: -; V gene: TRBV28; J gene: TRBJ2-7; D gene: TRBD2; CDR3 DNA: TGTGCCAGCAGGGGCGGGACTAGCGAGGGAGAGCAGTACTTC; CDR3 protein: CASRGGTSEGEQYF
clone size: -; V gene: TRBV19; J gene: TRBJ1-5; D gene: -; CDR3 DNA: TGTGCCAGTAGTATTCGCGTTGATAGCAATCAGCCCCAGCATTTT; CDR3 protein: CASSIRVDSNQPQHF
clone size: -; V gene: TRBV21-1; J gene: TRBJ1-1; D gene: -; CDR3 DNA: TGTGCCAGCAGCAAAAGCGGGCCTAACCGGGGCACTGAAGCTTTCTTT; CDR3 protein: CASSKSGPNRGTEAFF
clone size: -; V gene: TRBV6-6; J gene: TRBJ2-2; D gene: -; CDR3 DNA: TGTGCCAGCAGTCCAGGGGGGACCACCGGGGAGCTGTTTTTT; CDR3 protein: CASSPGGTTGELFF